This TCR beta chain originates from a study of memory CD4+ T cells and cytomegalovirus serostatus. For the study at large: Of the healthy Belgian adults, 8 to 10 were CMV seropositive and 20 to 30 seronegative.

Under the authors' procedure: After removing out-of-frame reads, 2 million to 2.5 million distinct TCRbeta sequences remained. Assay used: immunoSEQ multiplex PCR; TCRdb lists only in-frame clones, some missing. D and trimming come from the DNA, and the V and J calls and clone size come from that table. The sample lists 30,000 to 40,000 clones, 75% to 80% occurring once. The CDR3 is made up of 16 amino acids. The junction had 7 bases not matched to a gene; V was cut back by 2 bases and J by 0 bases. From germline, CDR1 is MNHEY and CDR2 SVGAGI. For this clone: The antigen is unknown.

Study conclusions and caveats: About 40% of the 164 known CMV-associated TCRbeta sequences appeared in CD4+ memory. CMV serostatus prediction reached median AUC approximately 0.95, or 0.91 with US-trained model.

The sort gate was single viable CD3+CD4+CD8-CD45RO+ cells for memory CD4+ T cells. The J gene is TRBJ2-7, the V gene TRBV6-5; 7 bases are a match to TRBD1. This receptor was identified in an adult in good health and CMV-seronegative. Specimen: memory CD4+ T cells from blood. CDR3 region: CASSYGTGTASYEQYF. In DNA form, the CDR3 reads TGTGCCAGCAGTTACGGAACCGGGACAGCCTCCTACGAGCAGTACTTC.